The following is a T cell receptor beta chain sequence with its context. These data originate in a study of chemoradiotherapy in HPV16-positive cancers. In the study overall: Two HPV16-positive patients' cells yielded candidate HPV-specific clones and common motifs.

Generated by immunoSEQ multiplex PCR, the TCRdb table keeps only in-frame clones and is missing some. This table holds approximately 17,000 clones, about three quarters found once. The receptor was isolated from a human donor with HPV-associated anogenital cancer. This specimen was tumor tissue, taken from a patient who underwent chemoradiotherapy.

CDR3 in DNA: TGTGCCAGCAGCTTAGACCCCAGTCCTAAAGGCCCTAACTATGGCTACACCTTC. It encodes CASSLDPSPKGPNYGYTF. The V call is TRBV7-3, the J call TRBJ1-2; no clear D gene. V lost 2 bases and J lost 0, with 19 bases in between. The CDR3 loop spans 18 amino acids. In germline, CDR1 is SGHTA, CDR2 FQGTGA.